The 3 T cell receptor beta chains given below trace back to one sample, sequenced in a study of T cell changes during pregnancy in multiple sclerosis. The data were produced by immunoSEQ multiplex PCR, yet TCRdb's version contains in-frame clones alone and is incomplete. This table has around 24,000 clones, 86% appearing once. Sequencing used CD8+ T cells from peripheral blood mononuclear cells, obtained in the first trimester of pregnancy. Receptor source: a female donor in good health, enrolled as a control in a pregnancy study.

The rearrangement uses TRBV6-1 and TRBJ1-6; TRBD1 aligns across 7 bases. V lost 2 bases and J lost 3; bases outside the gene matches: 4. Germline loops: CDR1 MNHNS, CDR2 SASEGT. CDR3 length equals 16 residues. The CDR3 DNA reads TGTGCCAGCAGTGAAAGGGGACAGTTCTATAATTCACCCCTCCACTTT. It is translated as CASSERGQFYNSPLHF.

J is TRBJ1-2 and V is TRBV5-6; D unclear. CDR1 and CDR2 (germline): SGHDT, YYEEEE. The CDR3 totals 12 residues. Trimming removed 4 bases from V and 1 base from J, with 5 bases in between. Here the CDR3 reads CASSQNNYGYTF. In nucleotides, the CDR3 is TGTGCCAGCAGCCAGAATAACTATGGCTACACCTTC.

V gene TRBV9 combines with J gene TRBJ2-2; 11 bases map to TRBD1. V lost 1 base and J lost 3; bases outside the gene matches: 5. The CDR3 length is 17 residues. The V gene's germline CDR1 is SGDLS and CDR2 YYNGEE. The CDR3, as DNA: TGTGCCAGCAGCGTACCCGGACAGGGGGCGGACACCGGGGAGCTGTTTTTT. As protein: CASSVPGQGADTGELFF.